This T cell receptor beta chain originates from a study of read filtering for tumor transcriptome and immune sequencing. The CDR3 sequence is 12 residues long. V was clipped by 9 bases and J by 5 bases; unmatched bases: 4. Per the germline V gene, CDR1 is SEHNR and CDR2 is FQNEAQ (reference sequence). Study-wide results and limits: The CD138-negative fraction was mixed bone marrow immune cells, not pure T cells. In IR-seq, single-read clonotypes were about 80% of clonotypes but approximately 3.2% of reads.

Ten or more counts support this clonotype. The target antigen is unknown. This library used roughly 430 ng RNA and molecular barcoded adaptors spanning alpha/delta and beta/gamma chains. TCRdb fed the reads into MiXCR, producing one record per CDR3 protein. This sample yields tens of thousands of distinct CDR3 sequences, of which around a fifth are seen a single time; about an eighth belongs to the top ten. The chain carries TRBV7-9 and TRBJ2-7; 10 bases are shared with TRBD1. What was sequenced was a population of CD138-negative cells sorted from bone marrow. The sequence came from a donor over 35 with multiple myeloma. CDR3 DNA sequence: TGTGCCAGTGACAGGGGGCTGAACGAGCAGTACTTC. Encoded protein: CASDRGLNEQYF.